This TCR beta chain came from a study of T-cell reconstitution after alpha-beta-depleted transplantation in children. Study observations and caveats: A year post-transplant, T-cell counts and diversity derived mostly from newly produced T cells.

In germline, CDR1 is KGHSH, CDR2 LQKENI. CDR3 length equals 17 residues. For TCRbeta, the library was prepared with unique molecular identifiers. Using its own MiXCR run on the PCR reads, TCRdb lists one record per CDR3 protein. The data contain approximately 300,000 distinct CDR3 sequences, around a tenth of them singletons. On this clonotype itself: What it recognizes is unknown. A much bigger clone sits one base away, suggesting this may be a read error.

The sequencing here drew on peripheral blood, taken 180 days after TCRalphabeta/CD19-depleted stem cell transplant. The clonotype was recovered from a male patient under 10 years old who had a stem cell transplant for chronic granulomatous disease, so the T cells may come from the graft donor. The chain has TRBV18 and TRBJ2-3; tentatively, D is TRBD1 or TRBD2 (5 bases each). The CDR3 spells CASSPPDGEGSTHTQYF. The CDR3 DNA reads TGTGCCAGCTCACCACCAGACGGAGAGGGGAGCACACATACGCAGTATTTT. The whole variable domain, filled in from reference TRBV18 and TRBJ2-3, reads NAGVMQNPRHLVRRRGQEARLRCSPMKGHSHVYWYRQLPEEGLKFMVYLQKENIIDESGMPKERFSAEFPKEGPSILRIQQVVRGDSAAYFCASSPPDGEGSTHTQYFGPGTRLTVL.